This T cell receptor (beta chain) comes out of a study of blood T cell repertoires in COVID-19. Study in general: Some COVID-19 samples were acute and others convalescent; all came from the United States, Italy and Spain.

J was trimmed by 7 bases and V by 0 bases; bases with no gene match: 4. The germline gives CDR1 SGHRS, CDR2 YFSETQ. The CDR3 is made up of 16 amino acids. Only in-frame clones appear in the TCRdb table, and some are missing; sequencing was by immunoSEQ multiplex PCR. The repertoire holds some 270,000 clones, roughly 90% seen once, with about 3% in the top ten. Participants were aged roughly 18 to 90 years, lived in 25 or so US areas, and enrolled virtually. The receptor was derived from a man aged 35-49 years who had been exposed to COVID-19. Sequences were obtained from PBMCs or T cells enriched from blood (not recorded which). The chain couples TRBV5-1 to TRBJ1-6; the match to TRBD1 covers 10 bases. Written as DNA, the CDR3 is TGCGCCAGCAGCTTGGTGGGGACAGGGGCCAATTCACCCCTCCACTTT. It specifies CASSLVGTGANSPLHF.